Shown below are 29 T cell receptor beta chains from a single sample sequenced in a study of CD8+CD57+ T cells in acquired aplastic anemia. Patients included in sequencing had previously demonstrated CD8+CD57+ cell expansion by flow cytometry. Researchers used genomic DNA as the template to profile TCR beta VDJ and CDR3. TCRdb fed the reads into MiXCR, producing one record per CDR3 protein. The top ten hold roughly 30% of the sample, which has around 150,000 distinct CDR3 sequences, about 50% seen once. The material sequenced was sorted CD4+, CD8+, or CD8+CD57+ T cells (not recorded which) from PBMCs. The receptors shown here come from a human donor with aplastic anemia.

There are many counts of this clonotype. The CDR3 protein is CASTPFIGVGRDEQYF. CDR3 coding DNA: TGTGCCAGCACTCCTTTTATAGGGGTCGGTCGAGACGAGCAGTACTTC. This sequence joins TRBV12-3 or TRBV12-4 and TRBJ2-7, with D tentatively TRBD1 (5 bases). The V and J ends lost 7 bases and 5 bases respectively, with 24 bases between them. This CDR3 region has 16 residues.

Details on this clonotype: A much larger clone differs by one base, so this may be a read error. The V call is TRBV10-3, the J call TRBJ2-6; D ambiguous. The germline gives CDR1 ENHRY, CDR2 SYGVKD. This CDR3 has 14 residues. The V and J ends lost 3 bases and 0 bases respectively, with 3 bases between them. This CDR3 is CAISDSSGANVLTF. The CDR3 DNA follows: TGTGCCATCAGTGACAGCTCTGGGGCCAACGTCCTGACTTTC.

This clonotype was seen ten or more times. The chain carries TRBV11-1 and TRBJ1-2; D perhaps matches TRBD1 (6 bases). The V gene lost 1 base and the J gene lost 4 bases, with 16 bases spanning the gap. Germline lookup yields CDR1 SGHAT and CDR2 FQDESV (reference sequence). This CDR3 comprises 16 residues. CDR3: CASSLGSQGRPYGYTF. The CDR3 coding sequence is TGTGCCAGCAGCTTAGGGTCACAGGGTAGGCCCTATGGCTACACCTTC.

This clonotype was counted many times. V gene TRBV19 combines with J gene TRBJ2-3; no clear D. The ends were cut back, 7 bases at V and 1 base at J, with 18 bases in the middle. Germline V gene sequence: CDR1 LNHDA, CDR2 SQIVND (reference sequence). The CDR3 totals 16 residues. Here the CDR3 DNA reads TGTGCCAGTATCAGAGACCCCTTCCCGTGCACAGATACGCAGTATTTT. This translates into CASIRDPFPCTDTQYF. The full variable domain, with the rest looked up from reference TRBV19 and TRBJ2-3, is DGGITQSPKYLFRKEGQNVTLSCEQNLNHDAMYWYRQDPGQGLRLIYYSQIVNDFQKGDIAEGYSVSREKKESFPLTVTSAQKNPTAFYLCASIRDPFPCTDTQYFGPGTRLTVL.

This clonotype has at least ten counts. This chain connects TRBV4-1 to TRBJ1-1; D is undetermined. Trimming shortened V by 1 base and J by 5 bases, and 8 bases separated the two germline ends. Germline assignment: CDR1 MGHRA and CDR2 YSYEKL. CDR3 length equals 13 residues. The CDR3 loop reads CASSQVQGTEAFF. The CDR3 nucleotides are TGCGCCAGCAGCCAAGTACAAGGTACTGAAGCTTTCTTT.

As for this clonotype: This clone may be a read error of a much larger clone one base away. CDR3 coding DNA: TGTGCCAGCAGCTTCGGACGGCAAAGGGTCATCCACGAGCAGTACTTC. It codes for CASSFGRQRVIHEQYF. The V gene is TRBV5-4, the J gene TRBJ2-7; D unclear. Trimming removed 2 bases at V and 5 bases at J, with 20 bases between. This CDR3 is 16 amino acids long. Germline CDR1 and CDR2: SGHNT and YYREEE (reference sequence).

Turning to this clonotype: Since the CDR3 does not end with the conserved phenylalanine or tryptophan, this likely comes from a read error. The chain is built from TRBV30 and TRBJ2-5; D is perhaps TRBD2 (6 bases). Germline V gene data show CDR1 as GTSNPN and CDR2 as SVGIG (reference sequence). The CDR3 spans 16 residues. The V gene lost 2 bases and the J gene lost 4 bases, with 20 bases spanning the gap. For the CDR3, the DNA is TGTGCCTGGAGTCCCTTGTTCCGGGAGCCGGGAGAGACCCAGTACCTC. This encodes CAWSPLFREPGETQYL.

This clonotype has ten or more counts. V is TRBV5-1 and J is TRBJ2-3, with TRBD2 as a possible D gene (6 bases). Germline-derived CDR1 and CDR2 are SGHRS and YFSETQ. V was shortened by 3 bases and J by 1 base, with 9 bases between the two germline ends. The CDR3 spans 14 residues. CDR3 nucleotides: TGCGCCAGCAGCTGGACGGGGGGCACAGATACGCAGTATTTT. Encoded protein: CASSWTGGTDTQYF.

The chain has TRBV2 and TRBJ2-2; tentative D call: TRBD1 (6 bases). The CDR3 covers 14 residues. Germline V gene lookup returns CDR1 SNHLY and CDR2 FYNNEI. V dropped 5 bases and J dropped 6 bases, with 13 bases sitting between them. CDR3 region: CASSSTGSPGELFF. DNA of the CDR3: TGTGCCAGCAGTAGCACAGGGTCCCCCGGGGAGCTGTTTTTT.

The sample holds many counts of this clonotype. The chain is built from TRBV12-3 or TRBV12-4 and TRBJ2-1; D remains ambiguous. The V end was cut by 6 bases, the J end by 6 bases, with 12 bases between. The CDR3 sequence is 13 residues long. The CDR3 coding sequence is TGTGCCAGCAGCCCCGAGAAATCCAATGAGCAGTTCTTC. Protein: CASSPEKSNEQFF.

This rearrangement joins TRBV19 to TRBJ1-3; D remains ambiguous. The CDR3 consists of 12 residues. Germline V CDR1 and CDR2: LNHDA, SQIVND (reference sequence). The V end was cut by 3 bases, the J end by 4 bases, with 4 bases between. CDR3 nucleotides: TGTGCCAGTAGTATGGAGGGAAACACCATATATTTT. Protein product: CASSMEGNTIYF.

Comments on this clonotype: Germline is not matched at one junction end, which may reflect a read error. This rearrangement joins TRBV6-5 to TRBJ1-4; 8 nucleotides agree with TRBD1. The germline gives CDR1 MNHEY, CDR2 SVGAGI. The CDR3 has 15 amino acids. The DNA for the CDR3 is TGTGCCAGCAGTTCGTTGACAGGGGAGGGTGAAAGACTGTTTTTT. Protein: CASSSLTGEGERLFF.

This rearrangement joins TRBV14 to TRBJ1-6; the D is unclear. CDR1 is SGHDN, CDR2 FVKESK, per germline. The V end lost 8 bases, the J end lost 10 bases, and 12 bases lay between the germline ends. The CDR3 consists of 12 residues. The CDR3 here is CASGETDSPLHF. The CDR3 DNA sequence: TGTGCCAGCGGAGAAACGGACTCACCCCTCCACTTT.

In its sample, this clonotype was seen many times. This chain links TRBV7-6 with TRBJ2-1; D gene unclear. This CDR3 has 12 residues. Germline V gives CDR1 SGHVS, CDR2 FNYEAQ. Trimming cost V 6 bases and J 5 bases, with 8 bases left between them. DNA for the CDR3: TGTGCCAGCAGTACCGCCAACAATGAGCAGTTCTTC. Protein sequence: CASSTANNEQFF. The whole variable domain, remainder taken from reference TRBV7-6 and TRBJ2-1, is GAGVSQSPRYKVTKRGQDVALRCDPISGHVSLYWYRQALGQGPEFLTYFNYEAQQDKSGLPNDRFSAERPEGSISTLTIQRTEQRDSAMYRCASSTANNEQFFGPGTRLTVL.

This clonotype occurred many times. The chain combines TRBV7-2 with TRBJ1-5, with TRBD1 matching over 9 bases. Per germline, CDR1 SGHTA and CDR2 FQGNSA. The CDR3 runs to 16 residues. V lost 4 bases, J lost 9 bases, and 13 bases stayed unmatched. The CDR3 here is CASSSGQGSSRAPQHF. In DNA form, the CDR3 reads TGTGCCAGCAGCTCCGGACAGGGGTCATCTCGCGCGCCCCAGCATTTT.

In its sample, this clonotype was seen many times. This chain links TRBV30 with TRBJ1-1; unclear D gene. CDR3 size: 12 residues. V gave up 0 bases and J gave up 3 bases, with 5 bases separating them. CDR1 and CDR2 from the germline V gene are GTSNPN and SVGIG (reference sequence). In nucleotides, the CDR3 is TGTGCCTGGAGTGTGGTCTACACTGAAGCTTTCTTT. Encoded protein: CAWSVVYTEAFF.

A remark on this clonotype: Just one base apart from a much larger clone, this may be a read error. The final CDR3 position lacks the conserved phenylalanine or tryptophan, pointing to a likely read error. V usage is TRBV7-2 and J usage is TRBJ1-2; D is perhaps TRBD1 (5 bases). Germline V CDR1 and CDR2: SGHTA, FQGNSA. CDR3 length: 15 residues. V lost 2 bases and J lost 4, with 14 bases in between. CDR3: CASSLTPTASYGYTS. CDR3 DNA: TGTGCCAGCAGCTTAACTCCGACAGCGTCCTATGGCTACACCTCC.

The J gene is TRBJ1-5, the V gene TRBV20-1, with 9 positions matching TRBD1. The CDR3 sequence is 14 residues long. The germline gives CDR1 DFQATT, CDR2 SNEGSKA (reference sequence). V dropped 3 bases and J dropped 5; count of bases not matched to a gene: 5. DNA for the CDR3: TGCAGTGCTAGCCCCGGGACAGGGTATCAGCCCCAGCATTTT. Protein sequence: CSASPGTGYQPQHF.

This clonotype was counted ten times or more. The rearrangement joins TRBV7-6 to TRBJ2-5; the match to TRBD2 covers 9 bases. Germline V gene lookup returns CDR1 SGHVS and CDR2 FNYEAQ. This CDR3 is 14 amino acids long. V gave up 6 bases and J gave up 1 base; unmatched junction bases: 3. The CDR3 nucleotides are TGTGCCAGCAGGCCGACTAGCGGCCAAGAGACCCAGTACTTC. Protein product: CASRPTSGQETQYF. Using reference TRBV7-6 and TRBJ2-5 for the parts outside the CDR3, the full variable domain is GAGVSQSPRYKVTKRGQDVALRCDPISGHVSLYWYRQALGQGPEFLTYFNYEAQQDKSGLPNDRFSAERPEGSISTLTIQRTEQRDSAMYRCASRPTSGQETQYFGPGTRLLVL.

This clonotype was detected many times. V usage is TRBV5-5 and J usage is TRBJ1-2, with TRBD1 matching over 8 bases. This CDR3 has 15 amino acids. The V gene's germline CDR1 is SGHKS and CDR2 YYEKEE (reference sequence). V shed 5 bases, J shed 3 bases, and the junction held 9 bases outside the gene matches. CDR3 sequence (DNA): TGTGCCAGCAGAGCGACAGGGGAACCAGACTATGGCTACACCTTC. Protein: CASRATGEPDYGYTF.

This clonotype was seen a handful of times. The CDR3 DNA reads TGTGCCAGCAGTCCGAGGACAGGGATCTCTGGGGCCAACGTCCTGACTTTC. Protein sequence: CASSPRTGISGANVLTF. This chain uses TRBV25-1 with TRBJ2-6; 8 bases match TRBD1. The V segment lost 5 bases and the J segment 0 bases; nucleotides outside the gene matches: 6. Germline loops: CDR1 MGHDK, CDR2 SYGVNS. The CDR3 is 17 amino acids. The whole variable domain, remainder taken from reference TRBV25-1 and TRBJ2-6, is EADIYQTPRYLVIGTGKKITLECSQTMGHDKMYWYQQDPGMELHLIHYSYGVNSTEKGDLSSESTVSRIRTEHFPLTLESARPSHTSQYLCASSPRTGISGANVLTFGAGSRLTVL.

This clonotype appeared many times. The J gene is TRBJ1-2, the V gene TRBV24-1, with 7 bases fitting TRBD1. Per the germline V gene, CDR1 is KGHDR and CDR2 is SFDVKD. CDR3 length: 14 residues. With 4 bases clipped from V and 7 bases from J, the junction kept 8 bases outside the gene matches. The CDR3 spells CATSENGGGPGYTF. The CDR3, as DNA: TGTGCCACCAGTGAGAATGGAGGGGGCCCTGGCTACACCTTC.

With respect to this clonotype: Without the conserved terminal phenylalanine or tryptophan, this CDR3 likely stems from a read error. It is unclear where the CDR3 begins or ends on the DNA, so no DNA is shown, and the CDR3 is as TCRdb lists it. V gene TRBV27 combines with J gene TRBJ1-2. Germline V CDR1 and CDR2: MNHEY, SMNVEV (reference sequence). The CDR3 region is 11 residues in length, termini included. The CDR3 loop is CASSSLGLLYL.

The chain joins TRBV7-8 to TRBJ1-1, with unresolved D. V shed 5 bases and J shed 1 base, with 5 bases lying between them. There are 12 residues in the CDR3. Germline CDR1 is SGHVS and CDR2 is FQNEAQ. CDR3 region: CASSRKNTEAFF. CDR3 nucleotides: TGTGCCAGCAGCCGAAAGAACACTGAAGCTTTCTTT. Full variable domain (outside the CDR3, taken from reference TRBV7-8 and TRBJ1-1): GAGVSQSPRYKVAKRGQDVALRCDPISGHVSLFWYQQALGQGPEFLTYFQNEAQLDKSGLPSDRFFAERPEGSVSTLKIQRTQQEDSAVYLCASSRKNTEAFFGQGTRLTVV.

This chain joins TRBV20-1 and TRBJ1-1; D is unresolved. The length of the CDR3 is 14 residues. V lost 7 bases and J 2 bases, leaving 17 bases between the germline ends. Germline CDR1 is DFQATT and CDR2 is SNEGSKA (reference sequence). The CDR3 DNA reads TGCAGTGTTACCTCATCGGGGATTAACACTGAAGCTTTCTTT. Amino acids: CSVTSSGINTEAFF.

This clonotype showed up just a few times. V usage is TRBV19 and J usage is TRBJ1-2, with D tentatively TRBD1 (5 bases). CDR3 length: 12 residues. V lost 7 bases and J lost 3, with 9 bases in between. Germline loops: CDR1 LNHDA, CDR2 SQIVND (reference sequence). In DNA form, the CDR3 reads TGTGCCAGTAAGCAGGGATACTATGGCTACACCTTC. Translation gives CASKQGYYGYTF.

This clonotype was observed many times. The J gene is TRBJ2-1, the V gene TRBV5-1; no definite D call. The V gene's germline CDR1 is SGHRS and CDR2 YFSETQ. This CDR3 contains 11 residues. Trimming took 1 base from V and 10 from J, leaving 6 bases between them. The CDR3 coding sequence is TGCGCCAGCAGCTTGTCTACAGAGCAGTTCTTC. This sequence encodes CASSLSTEQFF.

This clonotype was counted at least ten times. This chain connects TRBV11-1 to TRBJ1-1; 8 positions match TRBD1. CDR3 length: 14 residues. J was trimmed by 4 bases and V by 4 bases; bases with no gene match: 5. From germline, CDR1 is SGHAT and CDR2 FQDESV (reference sequence). The CDR3 reads CASSWDRSGTEAFF. In DNA, the CDR3 is TGTGCCAGCAGCTGGGACAGGTCGGGCACTGAAGCTTTCTTT.

This rearrangement joins TRBV7-2 to TRBJ2-7; D call uncertain. Germline values: CDR1 SGHTA, CDR2 FQGNSA. CDR3 length: 14 amino acids. Trimming stripped 6 bases from V and 3 bases from J, with 15 bases between. CDR3 DNA sequence: TGTGCCAGCAGTTTGGGGTCAGGATACTACGAGCAGTACTTC. It is translated as CASSLGSGYYEQYF.